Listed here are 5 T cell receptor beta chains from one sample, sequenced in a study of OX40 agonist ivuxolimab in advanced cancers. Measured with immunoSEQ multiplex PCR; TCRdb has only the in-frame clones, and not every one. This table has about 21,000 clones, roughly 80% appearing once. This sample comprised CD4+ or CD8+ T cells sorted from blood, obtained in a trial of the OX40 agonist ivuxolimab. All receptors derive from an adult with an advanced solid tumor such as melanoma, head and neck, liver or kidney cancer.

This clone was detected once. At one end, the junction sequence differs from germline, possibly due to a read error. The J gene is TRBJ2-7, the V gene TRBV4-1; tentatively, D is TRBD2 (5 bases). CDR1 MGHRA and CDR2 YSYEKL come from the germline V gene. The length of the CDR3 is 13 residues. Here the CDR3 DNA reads TGCGACAGCAGCCTTCAGAACCGGGGCGAGCAGTACTTC. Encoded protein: CDSSLQNRGEQYF.

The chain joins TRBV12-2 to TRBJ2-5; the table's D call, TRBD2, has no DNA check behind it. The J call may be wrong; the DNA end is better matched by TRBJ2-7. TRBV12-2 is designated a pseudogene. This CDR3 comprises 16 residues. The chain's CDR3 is CASRLRGLGTSDEQYF. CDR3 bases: TGTGCAAGTCGCCTTCGGGGCCTTGGGACTAGCGACGAGCAGTACTTC.

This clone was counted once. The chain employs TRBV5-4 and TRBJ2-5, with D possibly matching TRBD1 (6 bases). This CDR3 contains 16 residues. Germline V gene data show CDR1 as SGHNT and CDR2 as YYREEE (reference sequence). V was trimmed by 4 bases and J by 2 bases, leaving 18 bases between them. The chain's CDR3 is CASSPTSGAPQETQYF. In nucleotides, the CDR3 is TGTGCCAGCAGCCCCACTTCAGGGGCACCTCAAGAGACCCAGTACTTC.

The CDR3 region is CASSGQGIYEQYF. The CDR3 DNA follows: TGTGCCAGCAGCGGGCAGGGGATATACGAGCAGTACTTC. The chain employs TRBV13 and TRBJ2-7; the D gene is possibly TRBD1 (6 bases). Germline V gives CDR1 PRHDT, CDR2 FYEKMQ (reference sequence). The CDR3 is 13 amino acids. Trimming took off 5 bases at V and 4 bases at J, with 12 bases between the two ends. The full variable domain, with the rest looked up from reference TRBV13 and TRBJ2-7, is AAGVIQSPRHLIKEKRETATLKCYPIPRHDTVYWYQQGPGQDPQFLISFYEKMQSDKGSIPDRFSAQQFSDYHSELNMSSLELGDSALYFCASSGQGIYEQYFGPGTRLTVT.

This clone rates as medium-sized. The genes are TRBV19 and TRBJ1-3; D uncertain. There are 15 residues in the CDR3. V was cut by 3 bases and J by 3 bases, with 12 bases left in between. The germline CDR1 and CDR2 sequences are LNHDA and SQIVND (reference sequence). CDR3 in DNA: TGTGCCAGTAGTATGTACGGAAACCGTGGAAACACCATATATTTT. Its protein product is CASSMYGNRGNTIYF.